The source of this T cell receptor (beta chain) is a study of blood T cell repertoires in COVID-19. In the original processing: It was from reference gene primer amplification that nucleated cell counts were estimated. Repertoires were generated with immunoSEQ multiplex PCR, while TCRdb's copy carries only in-frame clones and drops some. Clone size and V and J calls were adopted from that table, with D and trimming inferred from the DNA. The profile shows about 140,000 clones, roughly 85% of them singletons. This clone was counted only a few times. J gave up 4 bases and V 7 bases, and 13 bases lay outside the gene matches. Germline V gene sequence: CDR1 MDHEN, CDR2 SYDVKM. The CDR3 has 15 residues.

This chain uses TRBV28 with TRBJ2-7, with 7 bases identical to TRBD1. This sequence originates from a man in his sixties with acute or convalescent COVID-19. Sequenced input: peripheral blood. CDR3: CASTTPTGLKYEQYF. The CDR3 bases are TGTGCCAGCACTACTCCGACAGGGTTAAAATACGAGCAGTACTTC.